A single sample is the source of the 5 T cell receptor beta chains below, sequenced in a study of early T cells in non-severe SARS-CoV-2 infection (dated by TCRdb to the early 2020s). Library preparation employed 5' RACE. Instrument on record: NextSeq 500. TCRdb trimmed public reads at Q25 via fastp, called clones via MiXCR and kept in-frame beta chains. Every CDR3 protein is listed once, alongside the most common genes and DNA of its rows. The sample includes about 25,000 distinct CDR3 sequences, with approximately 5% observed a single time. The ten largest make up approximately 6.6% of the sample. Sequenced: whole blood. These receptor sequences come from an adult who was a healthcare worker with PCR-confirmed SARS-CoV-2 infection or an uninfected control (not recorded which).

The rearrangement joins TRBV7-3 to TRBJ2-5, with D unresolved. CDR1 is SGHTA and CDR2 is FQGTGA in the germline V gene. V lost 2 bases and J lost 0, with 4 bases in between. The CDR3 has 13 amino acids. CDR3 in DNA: TGTGCCAGCAGCTTAGAGTACCAAGAGACCCAGTACTTC. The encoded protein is CASSLEYQETQYF. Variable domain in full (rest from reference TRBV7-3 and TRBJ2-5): GAGVSQTPSNKVTEKGKYVELRCDPISGHTALYWYRQSLGQGPEFLIYFQGTGAADDSGLPNDRFFAVRPEGSVSTLKIQRTERGDSAVYLCASSLEYQETQYFGPGTRLLVL.

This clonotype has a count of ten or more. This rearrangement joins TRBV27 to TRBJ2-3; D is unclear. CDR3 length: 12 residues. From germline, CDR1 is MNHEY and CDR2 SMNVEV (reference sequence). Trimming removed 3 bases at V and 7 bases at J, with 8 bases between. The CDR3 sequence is CASSFYPNTQYF. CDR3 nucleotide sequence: TGTGCCAGCAGTTTCTACCCAAATACGCAGTATTTT.

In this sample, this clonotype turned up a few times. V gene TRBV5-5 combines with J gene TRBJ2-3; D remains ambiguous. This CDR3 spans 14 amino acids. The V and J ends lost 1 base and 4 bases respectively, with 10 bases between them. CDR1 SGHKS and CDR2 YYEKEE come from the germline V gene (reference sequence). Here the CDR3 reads CASSLRNGPDTQYF. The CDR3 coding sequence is TGTGCCAGCAGCTTGAGGAATGGCCCAGATACGCAGTATTTT. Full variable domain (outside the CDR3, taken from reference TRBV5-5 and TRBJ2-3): DAGVTQSPTHLIKTRGQQVTLRCSPISGHKSVSWYQQVLGQGPQFIFQYYEKEERGRGNFPDRFSARQFPNYSSELNVNALLLGDSALYLCASSLRNGPDTQYFGPGTRLTVL.

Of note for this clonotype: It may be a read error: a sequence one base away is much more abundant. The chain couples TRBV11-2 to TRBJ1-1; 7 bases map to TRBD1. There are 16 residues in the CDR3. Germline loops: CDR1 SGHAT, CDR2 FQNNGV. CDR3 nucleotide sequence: TGTGCCAGCAGCTTAGGGGACAGTCGTATGAACTCTGAAGCTTTCTTT. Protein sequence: CASSLGDSRMNSEAFF. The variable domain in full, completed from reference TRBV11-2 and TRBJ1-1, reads EAGVAQSPRYKIIEKRQSVAFWCNPISGHATLYWYQQILGQGPKLLIQFQNNGVVDDSQLPKDRFSAERLKGVDSTLKIQPAKLEDSAVYLCASSLGDSRMNSEAFFGQGTRLTVV.

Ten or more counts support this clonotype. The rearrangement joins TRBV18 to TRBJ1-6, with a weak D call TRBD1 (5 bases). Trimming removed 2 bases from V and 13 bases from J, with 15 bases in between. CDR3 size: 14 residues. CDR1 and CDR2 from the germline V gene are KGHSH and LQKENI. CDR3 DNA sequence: TGTGCCAGCTCACCAGGGGCTGAGGGTCTGCCCCTCCACTTT. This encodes CASSPGAEGLPLHF.